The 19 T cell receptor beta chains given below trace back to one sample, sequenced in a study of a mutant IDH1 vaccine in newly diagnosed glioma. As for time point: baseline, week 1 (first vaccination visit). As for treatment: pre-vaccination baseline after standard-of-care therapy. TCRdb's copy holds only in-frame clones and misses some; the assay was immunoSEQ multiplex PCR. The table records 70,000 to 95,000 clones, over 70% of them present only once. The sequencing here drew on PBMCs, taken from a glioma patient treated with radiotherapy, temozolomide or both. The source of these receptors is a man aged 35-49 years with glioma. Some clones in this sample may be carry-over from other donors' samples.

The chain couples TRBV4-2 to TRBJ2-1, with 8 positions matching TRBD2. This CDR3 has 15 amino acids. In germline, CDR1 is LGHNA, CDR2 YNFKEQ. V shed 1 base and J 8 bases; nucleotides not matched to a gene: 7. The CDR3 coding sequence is TGTGCCAGCAGCCAAGCGCCGGGGGGGGGCGATGAGCAGTTCTTC. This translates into CASSQAPGGGDEQFF.

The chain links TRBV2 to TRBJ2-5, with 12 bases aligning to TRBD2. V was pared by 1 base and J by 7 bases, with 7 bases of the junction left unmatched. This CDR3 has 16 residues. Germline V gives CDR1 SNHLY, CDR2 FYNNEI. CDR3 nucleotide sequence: TGTGCCAGCAGTGAAGGGCTAGCGGGGGGGCAGGGGACCCAGTACTTC. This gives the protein CASSEGLAGGQGTQYF.

Written as DNA, the CDR3 is TGTGCCAGCAGCTTCGGACTAGCGGGGGGCGAGCAGTACTTC. This encodes CASSFGLAGGEQYF. V is TRBV7-6 and J is TRBJ2-7; 14 bases fit TRBD2. From germline, CDR1 is SGHVS and CDR2 FNYEAQ. The junction had 1 base not matched to a gene; V was cut back by 3 bases and J by 6 bases. This CDR3 is built from 14 residues.

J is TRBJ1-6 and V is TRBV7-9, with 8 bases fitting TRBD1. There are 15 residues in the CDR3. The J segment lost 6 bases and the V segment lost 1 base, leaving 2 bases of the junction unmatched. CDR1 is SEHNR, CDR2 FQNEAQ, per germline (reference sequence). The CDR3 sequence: CASSLDQGANSPLHF. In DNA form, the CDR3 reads TGTGCCAGCAGCTTAGATCAGGGGGCTAATTCACCCCTCCACTTT.

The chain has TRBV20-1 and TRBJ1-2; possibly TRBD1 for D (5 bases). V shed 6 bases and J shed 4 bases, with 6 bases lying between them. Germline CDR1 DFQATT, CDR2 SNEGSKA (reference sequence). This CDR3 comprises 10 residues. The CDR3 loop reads CSAGVYGYTF. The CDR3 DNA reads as TGCAGTGCAGGGGTCTATGGCTACACCTTC.

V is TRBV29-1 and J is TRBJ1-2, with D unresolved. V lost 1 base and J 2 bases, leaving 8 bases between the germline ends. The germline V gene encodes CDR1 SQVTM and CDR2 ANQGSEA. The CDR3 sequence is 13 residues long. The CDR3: CSVEVSGNYGYTF. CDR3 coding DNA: TGCAGCGTTGAAGTATCGGGAAACTATGGCTACACCTTC.

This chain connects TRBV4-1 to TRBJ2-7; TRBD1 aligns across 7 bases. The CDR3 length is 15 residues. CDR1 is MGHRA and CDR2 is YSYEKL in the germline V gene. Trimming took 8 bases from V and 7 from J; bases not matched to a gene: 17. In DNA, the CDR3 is TGCGCCAGCCGAGCCAAGAGGAAGGGGGCTTGGGAGCAGTACTTC. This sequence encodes CASRAKRKGAWEQYF.

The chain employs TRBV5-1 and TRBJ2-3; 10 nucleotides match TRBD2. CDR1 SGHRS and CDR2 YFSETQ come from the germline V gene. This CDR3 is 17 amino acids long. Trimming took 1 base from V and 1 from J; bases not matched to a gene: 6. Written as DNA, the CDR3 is TGCGCCAGCAGCTTGTCTAGCGGGGGCCCGGGCACAGATACGCAGTATTTT. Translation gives CASSLSSGGPGTDTQYF.

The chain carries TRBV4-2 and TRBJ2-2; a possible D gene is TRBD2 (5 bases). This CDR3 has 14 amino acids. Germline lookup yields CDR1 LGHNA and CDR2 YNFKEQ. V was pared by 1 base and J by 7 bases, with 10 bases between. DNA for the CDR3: TGTGCCAGCAGCCAAGGGACTTATGGCGGGGAGCTGTTTTTT. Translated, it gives CASSQGTYGGELFF.

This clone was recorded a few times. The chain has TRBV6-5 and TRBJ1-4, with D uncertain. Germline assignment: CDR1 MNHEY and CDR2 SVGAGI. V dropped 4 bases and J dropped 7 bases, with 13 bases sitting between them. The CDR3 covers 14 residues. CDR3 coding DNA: TGTGCCAGCAGTTTGCAAAAGGCCACTGAAAAACTGTTTTTT. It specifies CASSLQKATEKLFF.

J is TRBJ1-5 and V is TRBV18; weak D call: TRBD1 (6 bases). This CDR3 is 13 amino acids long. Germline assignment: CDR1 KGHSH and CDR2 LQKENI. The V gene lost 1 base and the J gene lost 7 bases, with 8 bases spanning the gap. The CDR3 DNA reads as TGTGCCAGCTCACCACAGGGGGTACAGCCCCAGCATTTT. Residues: CASSPQGVQPQHF. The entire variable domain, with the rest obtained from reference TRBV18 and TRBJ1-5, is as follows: NAGVMQNPRHLVRRRGQEARLRCSPMKGHSHVYWYRQLPEEGLKFMVYLQKENIIDESGMPKERFSAEFPKEGPSILRIQQVVRGDSAAYFCASSPQGVQPQHFGDGTRLSIL.

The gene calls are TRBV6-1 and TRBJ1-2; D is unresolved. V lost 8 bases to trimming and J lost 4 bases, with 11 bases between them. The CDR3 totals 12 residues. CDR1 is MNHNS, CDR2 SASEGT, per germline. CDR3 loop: CASSAETYGYTF. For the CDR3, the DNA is TGTGCCAGCTCGGCAGAGACCTATGGCTACACCTTC.

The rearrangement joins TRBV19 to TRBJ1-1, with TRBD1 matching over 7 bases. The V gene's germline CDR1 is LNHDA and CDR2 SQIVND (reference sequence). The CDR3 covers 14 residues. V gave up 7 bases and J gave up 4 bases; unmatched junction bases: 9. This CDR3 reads CASTRQGVGTEAFF. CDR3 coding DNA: TGTGCCAGTACCCGCCAGGGGGTAGGCACTGAAGCTTTCTTT. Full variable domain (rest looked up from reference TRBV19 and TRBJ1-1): DGGITQSPKYLFRKEGQNVTLSCEQNLNHDAMYWYRQDPGQGLRLIYYSQIVNDFQKGDIAEGYSVSREKKESFPLTVTSAQKNPTAFYLCASTRQGVGTEAFFGQGTRLTVV.

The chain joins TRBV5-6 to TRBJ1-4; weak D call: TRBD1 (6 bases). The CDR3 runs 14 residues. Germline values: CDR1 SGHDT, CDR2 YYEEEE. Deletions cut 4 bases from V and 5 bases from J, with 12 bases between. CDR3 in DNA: TGTGCCAGCAGCACGGGACATCCAAATGAAAAACTGTTTTTT. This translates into CASSTGHPNEKLFF.

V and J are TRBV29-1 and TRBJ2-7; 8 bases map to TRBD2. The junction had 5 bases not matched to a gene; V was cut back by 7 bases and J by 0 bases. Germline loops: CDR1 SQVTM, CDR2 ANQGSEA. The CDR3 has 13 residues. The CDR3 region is CSAREGPSYEQYF. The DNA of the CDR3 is TGCAGCGCCCGGGAGGGCCCCTCCTACGAGCAGTACTTC.

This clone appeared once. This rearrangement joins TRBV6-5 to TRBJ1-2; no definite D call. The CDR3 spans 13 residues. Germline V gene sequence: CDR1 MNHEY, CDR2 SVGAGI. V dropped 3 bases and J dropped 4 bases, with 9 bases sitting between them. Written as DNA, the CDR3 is TGTGCCAGCAGTTATTCACGGCTCTATGGCTACACCTTC. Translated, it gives CASSYSRLYGYTF.

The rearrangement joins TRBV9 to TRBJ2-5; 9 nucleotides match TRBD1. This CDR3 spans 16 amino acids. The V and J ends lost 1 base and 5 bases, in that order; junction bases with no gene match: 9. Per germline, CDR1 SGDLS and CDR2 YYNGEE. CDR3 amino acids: CASSVRAGTGRETQYF. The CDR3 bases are TGTGCCAGCAGCGTAAGAGCCGGGACAGGGAGGGAGACCCAGTACTTC.

The CDR3 sequence is CASSQDGQIPQPQHF. The CDR3 DNA reads TGTGCCAGCAGCCAAGATGGACAGATTCCTCAGCCCCAGCATTTT. The rearrangement uses TRBV4-2 and TRBJ1-5; the D gene is possibly TRBD1 (6 bases). Trimming shortened V by 0 bases and J by 6 bases, and 12 bases separated the two germline ends. This CDR3 is 15 amino acids long. Per the germline V gene, CDR1 is LGHNA and CDR2 is YNFKEQ.

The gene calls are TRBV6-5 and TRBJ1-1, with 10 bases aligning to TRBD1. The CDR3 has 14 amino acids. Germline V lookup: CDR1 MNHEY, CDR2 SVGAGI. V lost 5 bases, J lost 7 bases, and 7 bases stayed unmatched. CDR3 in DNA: TGTGCCAGCAGTCCTCTCGGACAGGGGGTTGAAGCTTTCTTT. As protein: CASSPLGQGVEAFF.